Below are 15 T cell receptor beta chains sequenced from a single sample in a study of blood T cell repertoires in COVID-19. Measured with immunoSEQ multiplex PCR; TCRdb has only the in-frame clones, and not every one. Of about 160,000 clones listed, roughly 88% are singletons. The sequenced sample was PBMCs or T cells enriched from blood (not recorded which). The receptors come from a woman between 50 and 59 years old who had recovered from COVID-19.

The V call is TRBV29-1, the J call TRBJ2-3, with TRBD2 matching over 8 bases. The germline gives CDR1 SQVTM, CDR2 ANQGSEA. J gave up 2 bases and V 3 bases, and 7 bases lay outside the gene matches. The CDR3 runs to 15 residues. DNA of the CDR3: TGCAGCGTTGATTTGCGCGGGGGGACCACAGATACGCAGTATTTT. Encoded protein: CSVDLRGGTTDTQYF.

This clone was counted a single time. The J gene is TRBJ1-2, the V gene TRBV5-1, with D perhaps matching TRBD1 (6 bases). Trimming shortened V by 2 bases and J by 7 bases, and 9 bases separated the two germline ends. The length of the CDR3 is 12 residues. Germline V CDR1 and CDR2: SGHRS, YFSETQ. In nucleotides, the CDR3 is TGCGCCAGCAGCTTAACAGGGTCTGGCTACACCTTC. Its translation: CASSLTGSGYTF.

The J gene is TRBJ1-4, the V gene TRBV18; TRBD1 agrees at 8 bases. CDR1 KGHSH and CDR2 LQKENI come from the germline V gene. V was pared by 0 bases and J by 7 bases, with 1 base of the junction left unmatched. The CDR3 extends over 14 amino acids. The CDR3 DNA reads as TGTGCCAGCTCACCACCGGGACAGGCTGAAAAACTGTTTTTT. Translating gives CASSPPGQAEKLFF.

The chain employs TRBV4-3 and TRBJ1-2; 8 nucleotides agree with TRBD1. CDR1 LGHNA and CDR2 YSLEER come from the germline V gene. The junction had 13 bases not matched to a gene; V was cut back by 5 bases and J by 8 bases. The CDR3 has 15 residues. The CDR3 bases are TGCGCCAGCAGCAAAACCGGGCAGGGGGCGATGGGCTACACCTTC. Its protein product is CASSKTGQGAMGYTF.

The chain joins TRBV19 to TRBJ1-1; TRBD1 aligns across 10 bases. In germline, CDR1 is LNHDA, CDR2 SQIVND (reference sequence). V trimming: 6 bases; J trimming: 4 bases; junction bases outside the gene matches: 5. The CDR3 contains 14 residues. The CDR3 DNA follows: TGTGCCAGTAGCCTTGGACAGGGGGGCACTGAAGCTTTCTTT. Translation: CASSLGQGGTEAFF.

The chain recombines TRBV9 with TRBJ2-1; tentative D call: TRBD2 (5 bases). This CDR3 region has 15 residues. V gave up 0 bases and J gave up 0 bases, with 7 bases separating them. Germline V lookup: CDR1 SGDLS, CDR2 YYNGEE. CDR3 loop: CASSVDGDSYNEQFF. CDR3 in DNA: TGTGCCAGCAGCGTAGACGGGGACTCCTACAATGAGCAGTTCTTC.

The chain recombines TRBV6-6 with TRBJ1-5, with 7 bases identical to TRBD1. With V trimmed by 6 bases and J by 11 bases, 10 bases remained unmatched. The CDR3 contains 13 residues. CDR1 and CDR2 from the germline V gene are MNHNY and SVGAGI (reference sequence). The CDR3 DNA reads TGTGCCAGCAGCCCCGGACAGGTGGAAGCCCAGCATTTT. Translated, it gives CASSPGQVEAQHF.

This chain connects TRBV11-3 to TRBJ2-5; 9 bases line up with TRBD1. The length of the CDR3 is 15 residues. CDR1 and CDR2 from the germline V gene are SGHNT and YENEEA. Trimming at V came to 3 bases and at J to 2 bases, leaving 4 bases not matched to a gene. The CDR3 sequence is CASSLGQGFQETQYF. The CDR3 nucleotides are TGTGCCAGCAGCTTGGGACAGGGTTTTCAAGAGACCCAGTACTTC.

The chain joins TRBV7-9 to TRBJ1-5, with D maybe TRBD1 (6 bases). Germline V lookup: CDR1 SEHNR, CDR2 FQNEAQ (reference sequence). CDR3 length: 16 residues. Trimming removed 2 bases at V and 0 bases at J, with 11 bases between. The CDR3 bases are TGTGCCAGCAGCTTATATCAGGGACATAGCAATCAGCCCCAGCATTTT. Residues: CASSLYQGHSNQPQHF.

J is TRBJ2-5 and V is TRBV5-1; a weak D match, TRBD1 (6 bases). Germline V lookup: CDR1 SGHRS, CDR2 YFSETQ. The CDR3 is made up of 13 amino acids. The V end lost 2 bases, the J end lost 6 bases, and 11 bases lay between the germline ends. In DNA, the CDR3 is TGCGCCAGCAGCTTAGGACAGACGCAGACCCAGTACTTC. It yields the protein CASSLGQTQTQYF. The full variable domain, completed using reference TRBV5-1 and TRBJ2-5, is KAGVTQTPRYLIKTRGQQVTLSCSPISGHRSVSWYQQTPGQGLQFLFEYFSETQRNKGNFPGRFSGRQFSNSRSEMNVSTLELGDSALYLCASSLGQTQTQYFGPGTRLLVL.

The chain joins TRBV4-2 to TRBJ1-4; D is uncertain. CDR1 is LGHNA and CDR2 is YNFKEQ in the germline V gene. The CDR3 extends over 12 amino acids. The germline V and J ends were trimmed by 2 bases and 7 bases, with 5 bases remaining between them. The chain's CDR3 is CASSQTGEKLFF. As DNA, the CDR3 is TGTGCCAGCAGCCAAACGGGTGAAAAACTGTTTTTT.

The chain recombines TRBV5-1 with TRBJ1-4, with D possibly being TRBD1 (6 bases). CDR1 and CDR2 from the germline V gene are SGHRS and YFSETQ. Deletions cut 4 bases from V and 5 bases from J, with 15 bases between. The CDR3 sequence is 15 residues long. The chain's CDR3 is CASSARGQGNEKLFF. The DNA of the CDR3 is TGCGCCAGCAGCGCGCGAGGCCAGGGGAATGAAAAACTGTTTTTT.

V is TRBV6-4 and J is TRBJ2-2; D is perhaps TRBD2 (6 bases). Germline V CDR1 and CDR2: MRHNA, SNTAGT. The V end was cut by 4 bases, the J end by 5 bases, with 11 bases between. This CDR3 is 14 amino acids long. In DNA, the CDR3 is TGTGCCAGCAGTGCCCTAGGAGGGACCGGGGAGCTGTTTTTT. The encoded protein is CASSALGGTGELFF.

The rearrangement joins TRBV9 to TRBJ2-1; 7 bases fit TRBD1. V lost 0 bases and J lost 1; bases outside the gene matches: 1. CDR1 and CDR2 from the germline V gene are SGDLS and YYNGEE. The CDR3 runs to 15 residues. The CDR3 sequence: CASSVVTGSYNEQFF. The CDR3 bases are TGTGCCAGCAGCGTAGTGACAGGGTCCTACAATGAGCAGTTCTTC.

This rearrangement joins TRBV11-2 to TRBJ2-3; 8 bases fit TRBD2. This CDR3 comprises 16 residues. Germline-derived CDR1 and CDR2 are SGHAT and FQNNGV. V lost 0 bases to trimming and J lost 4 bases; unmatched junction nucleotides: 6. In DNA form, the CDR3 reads TGTGCCAGCAGCTTAGACGGGGGGGGCCGTGCAGATACGCAGTATTTT. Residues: CASSLDGGGRADTQYF.